The clone carrying this T cell receptor (beta chain) was recorded only once. Treatment in this sample: oral pan-JAK inhibitor, 5-10 mg twice daily. cDNA prepared by RNA extraction and subsequent reverse transcription served as the template for sequencing. The table came from immunoSEQ multiplex PCR; TCRdb's copy has only in-frame clones and leaves some out. Of some 190,000 clones detected, 40% to 55% appear once; the ten largest clones hold 10%. Losses at the gene ends were 5 bases for V and 0 bases for J; bases not matched to a gene: 9. This CDR3 contains 17 residues. Germline CDR1 and CDR2: SGHTA and FQGNSA. This entry comes from a study of CD8+ T cells in alopecia areata. The overall study: Treated patients swallowed 5 to 10 mg of oral tofacitinib twice daily.

The rearrangement uses TRBV7-2 and TRBJ2-4; TRBD2 agrees at 8 bases. The receptor's source is a human donor with alopecia areata. The sample was CD8+ T cells sorted from blood, taken around week 54, from a patient treated with tofacitinib. The CDR3 loop reads CASSLTRGDLAKNIQYF. DNA for the CDR3: TGTGCCAGCAGCCTCACGCGGGGGGACCTAGCCAAAAACATTCAGTACTTC.